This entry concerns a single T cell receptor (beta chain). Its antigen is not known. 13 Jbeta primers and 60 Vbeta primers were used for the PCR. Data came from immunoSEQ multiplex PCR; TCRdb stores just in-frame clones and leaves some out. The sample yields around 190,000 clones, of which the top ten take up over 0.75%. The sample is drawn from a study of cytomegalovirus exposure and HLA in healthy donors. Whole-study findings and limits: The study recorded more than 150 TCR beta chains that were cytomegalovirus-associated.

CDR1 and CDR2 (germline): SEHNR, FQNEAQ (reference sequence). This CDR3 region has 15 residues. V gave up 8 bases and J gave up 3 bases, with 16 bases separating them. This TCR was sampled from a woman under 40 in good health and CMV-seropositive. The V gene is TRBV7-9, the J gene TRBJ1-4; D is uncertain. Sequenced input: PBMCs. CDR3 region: CASARPPAANEKLFF. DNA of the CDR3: TGTGCCAGCGCTCGCCCACCCGCGGCTAATGAAAAACTGTTTTTT.